The clone carrying this TCR beta chain came up many times. Its antigen is still unknown. Donors uniformly comprised healthy Caucasians. This sample is drawn from a study of identical twins. Whole-study findings and limits: Fewer insertions were carried by abundant cord blood beta clonotypes, but none was seen in memory repertoires. Twin pairs had excess sharing that was weaker in beta out-of-frame sequences.

TCRdb ran MiXCR on the 5' RACE reads and lists one entry per CDR3 protein. The sample shows approximately 150,000 distinct CDR3 sequences, 3% to 4% of them seen only once. Sequencing was performed on memory T cells sorted from blood. The clonotype was recovered from a man aged 18-30 years in good health.

The CDR3 is CASSSNKFLQAFF. The DNA for the CDR3 is TGTGCCAGCAGCTCGAACAAGTTCCTACAAGCTTTCTTT. The chain joins TRBV11-2 to TRBJ1-1, with no clear D. Germline values: CDR1 SGHAT, CDR2 FQNNGV. V lost 4 bases and J 9 bases, leaving 15 bases between the germline ends. This CDR3 has 13 amino acids.